Below are 19 T cell receptor beta chains sequenced from a single sample in a study of Ad26.COV2.S vaccination and SARS-CoV-2 variants. Clones were sequenced by immunoSEQ multiplex PCR, and TCRdb holds only the in-frame ones, with some missing. The data show about 500,000 clones, roughly nine tenths seen once. Specified treatment: around 19 received Ad26.COV2.S at low or high dose, single or two shots; several received placebo; per-sample allocation not given. Samples were taken on day 63 after the first vaccine or placebo injection. The sequences come from peripheral blood, collected in a trial of Ad26.COV2.S vaccine versus placebo. The receptors were sampled from a person between 18 and 59 years old who received the Ad26.COV2.S COVID-19 vaccine or a placebo.

This clone was seen once. This chain joins TRBV5-5 and TRBJ1-5; D uncertain. The germline gives CDR1 SGHKS, CDR2 YYEKEE (reference sequence). The length of the CDR3 is 15 residues. V dropped 5 bases and J dropped 3 bases, with 15 bases sitting between them. The CDR3 spells CASSSQTSFNQPQHF. In nucleotides, the CDR3 is TGTGCCAGCAGTTCTCAGACTTCATTCAATCAGCCCCAGCATTTT.

The chain has TRBV5-1 and TRBJ2-7, with 12 bases aligning to TRBD2. J lost 7 bases, V lost 0 bases, and 5 bases had no gene match. The CDR3 sequence is 15 residues long. Germline CDR1 SGHRS, CDR2 YFSETQ. The CDR3 DNA reads TGCGCCAGCAGCTTGGGACTAGCGGGAGTCGGGGAGCAGTACTTC. It translates to CASSLGLAGVGEQYF.

This clone was observed a single time. The DNA for the CDR3 is TGTGCCAGCAGCTTAGTGGGACTAGCCAACAATGAGCAGTTCTTC. It specifies CASSLVGLANNEQFF. The chain uses TRBV7-2 and TRBJ2-1; 9 bases map to TRBD2. V shed 1 base and J 5 bases; nucleotides not matched to a gene: 3. Germline V CDR1 and CDR2: SGHTA, FQGNSA. The CDR3 runs 15 residues.

The rearrangement joins TRBV5-4 to TRBJ2-5; no clear D gene. Germline CDR1 SGHNT, CDR2 YYREEE (reference sequence). The germline V and J ends were trimmed by 0 bases and 0 bases, with 6 bases remaining between them. The CDR3 totals 14 residues. The CDR3 nucleotides are TGTGCCAGCAGCTTGGACTCGTACCAAGAGACCCAGTACTTC. As protein: CASSLDSYQETQYF.

The chain uses TRBV18 and TRBJ2-7, with D perhaps TRBD2 (5 bases). Trimming removed 6 bases at V and 2 bases at J, with 11 bases between. This CDR3 has 13 residues. CDR1 KGHSH and CDR2 LQKENI come from the germline V gene. The CDR3 region has the DNA TGTGCCAGCTCCGGAGGCGGAACCTACGAGCAGTACTTC. Protein product: CASSGGGTYEQYF. Combining the CDR3 with reference TRBV18 and TRBJ2-7 gives the whole variable domain NAGVMQNPRHLVRRRGQEARLRCSPMKGHSHVYWYRQLPEEGLKFMVYLQKENIIDESGMPKERFSAEFPKEGPSILRIQQVVRGDSAAYFCASSGGGTYEQYFGPGTRLTVT.

Concerning this clone itself: At one end, the junction sequence differs from germline, possibly due to a read error. V gene TRBV15 combines with J gene TRBJ2-7, with TRBD1 as a possible D gene (6 bases). The CDR3 loop spans 13 amino acids. Germline loops: CDR1 LNHNV, CDR2 YYDKDF (reference sequence). The CDR3 bases are TGTGCCACCAGCAGAGATCTCGCAAGACAGGATGACTTC. Its protein is CATSRDLARQDDF.

V and J are TRBV30 and TRBJ2-5; D is possibly TRBD2 (6 bases). The CDR3 is 14 amino acids. V lost 4 bases and J 2 bases, leaving 14 bases between the germline ends. Germline CDR1 and CDR2: GTSNPN and SVGIG (reference sequence). The CDR3 region has the DNA TGTGCCTGGAACGGGGGATCTTTACAAGAGACCCAGTACTTC. It is translated as CAWNGGSLQETQYF.

The chain uses TRBV14 and TRBJ2-5; D is unresolved. V lost 2 bases and J lost 1, with 5 bases in between. This CDR3 contains 13 residues. Germline values: CDR1 SGHDN, CDR2 FVKESK. In DNA form, the CDR3 reads TGTGCCAGCAGCCAACAACTCCAAGAGACCCAGTACTTC. This encodes CASSQQLQETQYF.

This clone was detected once. CDR3 bases: TGTGCCAGCAGCCCCCCTAGCACAGATACGCAGTATTTT. Protein sequence: CASSPPSTDTQYF. The chain combines TRBV3-1 (or the pseudogene TRBV3-2) with TRBJ2-3, with D unclear. CDR3 length equals 13 residues. Germline loops: CDR1 LGHDT, CDR2 YNNKEL (reference sequence). The germline V and J ends were trimmed by 4 bases and 0 bases, with 5 bases remaining between them.

This clone has a single count. This chain links TRBV19 with TRBJ2-2; D unclear. V shed 1 base and J shed 7 bases, with 7 bases lying between them. The CDR3 has 13 residues. Germline loops: CDR1 LNHDA, CDR2 SQIVND (reference sequence). The CDR3 is CASSIVPDGELFF. As DNA, the CDR3 is TGTGCCAGTAGTATAGTCCCGGACGGGGAGCTGTTTTTT.

The CDR3 DNA sequence: TGTGCCAGCAGCTTTTCGGATGAGCAGTTCTTC. Amino acids: CASSFSDEQFF. This chain uses TRBV7-9 with TRBJ2-1; no clear D. Trimming took 3 bases from V and 8 from J, leaving 5 bases between them. This CDR3 is 11 amino acids long. Per germline, CDR1 SEHNR and CDR2 FQNEAQ (reference sequence).

In this sample, this clone turned up once. The chain links TRBV11-2 to TRBJ2-5; possible D gene TRBD2, 6 bases. Trimming removed 1 base from V and 1 base from J, with 16 bases in between. The CDR3 contains 17 residues. Germline V gene lookup returns CDR1 SGHAT and CDR2 FQNNGV. CDR3 bases: TGTGCCAGCAGCTTAGCAACCCAGGGAGGCCCCCAAGAGACCCAGTACTTC. Amino acid sequence: CASSLATQGGPQETQYF.

The genes are TRBV7-8 and TRBJ2-1; 8 nucleotides line up with TRBD2. CDR1 SGHVS and CDR2 FQNEAQ come from the germline V gene. J lost 9 bases, V lost 5 bases, and 6 bases had no gene match. The CDR3 consists of 13 residues. The CDR3 sequence is CASSTRGGVEQFF. CDR3 nucleotide sequence: TGTGCCAGCAGCACTCGGGGGGGCGTTGAGCAGTTCTTC.

V gene TRBV9 combines with J gene TRBJ2-1; TRBD2 agrees at 7 bases. The germline gives CDR1 SGDLS, CDR2 YYNGEE. This CDR3 has 17 amino acids. V lost 4 bases, J lost 2 bases, and 12 bases stayed unmatched. CDR3 sequence reads: CASSPTPTSAAYNEQFF. The CDR3 DNA is TGTGCCAGCAGCCCTACCCCCACTAGCGCAGCCTACAATGAGCAGTTCTTC.

The chain links TRBV9 to TRBJ2-1, with unresolved D. In germline, CDR1 is SGDLS, CDR2 YYNGEE. V lost 0 bases and J 7 bases, leaving 14 bases between the germline ends. The CDR3 totals 15 residues. This CDR3 is CASSVGGSYTNEQFF. CDR3 in DNA: TGTGCCAGCAGCGTAGGTGGGTCGTACACGAATGAGCAGTTCTTC.

The rearrangement uses TRBV7-9 and TRBJ1-5, with D unclear. The CDR3 loop spans 15 amino acids. Germline V gene data show CDR1 as SEHNR and CDR2 as FQNEAQ (reference sequence). Trimming took off 1 base at V and 4 bases at J, with 11 bases between the two ends. The CDR3 bases are TGTGCCAGCAGCTTAGGGGTAGGGCGAAATCAGCCCCAGCATTTT. Protein product: CASSLGVGRNQPQHF.

This chain connects TRBV7-9 to TRBJ2-3; unclear D gene. The V and J ends lost 10 bases and 4 bases respectively, with 12 bases between them. Per the germline V gene, CDR1 is SEHNR and CDR2 is FQNEAQ (reference sequence). This CDR3 is built from 12 residues. CDR3 DNA: TGTGCCACCAAGGAACGGGCAGATACGCAGTATTTT. Its translation: CATKERADTQYF.

In this sample, this clone turned up once. The chain links TRBV5-1 to TRBJ2-7, with D perhaps being TRBD1 or TRBD2 (5 bases each). Germline V lookup: CDR1 SGHRS, CDR2 YFSETQ. This CDR3 contains 13 residues. Between the trimmed V and J ends, which lost 3 bases and 7 bases, there was a span of 14 bases. The CDR3 reads CASSWGPPEEQYF. Here the CDR3 DNA reads TGCGCCAGCAGCTGGGGACCGCCTGAGGAGCAGTACTTC.

This clone was picked up a small number of times. The rearrangement uses TRBV10-1 and TRBJ2-2, with 9 nucleotides matching TRBD1. The V gene's germline CDR1 is WNHNN and CDR2 SYGVQD (reference sequence). The J segment lost 6 bases and the V segment lost 2 bases, leaving 4 bases of the junction unmatched. The length of the CDR3 is 15 residues. The CDR3 DNA is TGCGCCAGCAGTGAGATGGGACAGGGTCCCGGGGAGCTGTTTTTT. Amino acids: CASSEMGQGPGELFF.